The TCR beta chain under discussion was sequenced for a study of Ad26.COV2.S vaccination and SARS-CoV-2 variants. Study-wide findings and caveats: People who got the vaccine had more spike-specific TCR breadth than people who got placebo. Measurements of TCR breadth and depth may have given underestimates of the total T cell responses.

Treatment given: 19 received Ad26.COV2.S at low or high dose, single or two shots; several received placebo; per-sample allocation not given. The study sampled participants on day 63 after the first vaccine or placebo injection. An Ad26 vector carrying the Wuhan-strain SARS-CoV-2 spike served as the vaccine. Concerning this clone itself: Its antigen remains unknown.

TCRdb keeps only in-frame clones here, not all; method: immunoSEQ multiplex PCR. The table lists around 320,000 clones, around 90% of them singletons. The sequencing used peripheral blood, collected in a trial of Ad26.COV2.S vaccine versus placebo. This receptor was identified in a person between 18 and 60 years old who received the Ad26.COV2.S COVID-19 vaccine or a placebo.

CDR3: CASSLQGAAADTQYF. In DNA form, the CDR3 reads TGTGCCAGCAGCTTACAGGGGGCTGCGGCAGATACGCAGTATTTT. The gene calls are TRBV5-4 and TRBJ2-3; 9 bases line up with TRBD1. The length of the CDR3 is 15 residues. Losses at the gene ends were 2 bases for V and 4 bases for J; bases not matched to a gene: 5. The germline CDR1 and CDR2 sequences are SGHNT and YYREEE (reference sequence).